Sequencing of this TCR beta chain was carried out in a study of blood T cell repertoires in COVID-19. Study as a whole: Spain, Italy and the United States supplied samples that represented acute and convalescent COVID-19. T cells, B-cell-depleted T cells, or PBMCs provided the cDNA or gDNA that served as material.

In the authors' methods: Cell counts per sample came from amplifying reference gene primers. Using immunoSEQ multiplex PCR, the repertoire was profiled, and TCRdb retains in-frame clones only, with some absent. From that table come the V and J calls and clone size; the DNA was used to work out D and trimming. The table shows hundreds of thousands of clones, with 80% to 90% occurring only once. This CDR3 is 15 amino acids long. V shed 2 bases and J 8 bases; nucleotides not matched to a gene: 11. CDR1 and CDR2 from the germline V gene are SGHNT and YYREEE (reference sequence). The chain joins TRBV5-4 to TRBJ1-2; 8 nucleotides line up with TRBD1. Specimen: peripheral blood. This TCR came from a man aged 40-49 years with acute or convalescent COVID-19. CDR3 sequence (DNA): TGTGCCAGCAGCTTTTCCAGGACAGGGATGGAAGGCTACACCTTC. Translated: CASSFSRTGMEGYTF.